The rows below give T cell receptor beta chains drawn from one sample of a study of blood T cell repertoires in COVID-19. Sequencing was performed with immunoSEQ multiplex PCR; in TCRdb, only in-frame clones are kept and a portion is missing. The sample records 150,000 to 200,000 clones, about 81% being singletons. The sequenced material came from peripheral blood. These receptors were collected from a woman of 80 years or more with COVID-19, enrolled during active disease. Each CDR3 is given with its conserved first and last residue. A D gene is named only where the DNA matches it firmly. A row's size may be missing; if present it is once, few, many or a size class.

clone_size j_call d_call v_call cdr3_nt cdr3_aa
once TRBJ1-2 . TRBV27 TGTGCCAGCAGTCCGCCAGGGCTACATGGCTACACCTTC CASSPPGLHGYTF
. TRBJ2-7 . TRBV2 TGTGCCAGCAGTGAAACTACGGCGGCCTACGAGCAGTACTTC CASSETTAAYEQYF
. TRBJ2-2 TRBD1 TRBV9 TGTGCCAGCAGCGCACGAGAGGGGGCCACCGGGGAGCTGTTTTTT CASSAREGATGELFF
. TRBJ2-7 . TRBV6-2/TRBV6-3 TGTGCCAGCAGTTACCTCCAGGGCTACGAGCAGTACTTC CASSYLQGYEQYF
. TRBJ2-1 TRBD2 TRBV6-5 TGTGCCAGCGGACGGCTAGCGGGGATCAATGAGCAGTTCTTC CASGRLAGINEQFF
. TRBJ2-5 . TRBV20-1 TGCAGTGCTGGTGACAGGTGGAAACGAAAAGAGACCCAGTACTTC CSAGDRWKRKETQYF
. TRBJ2-7 TRBD2 TRBV9 TGTGCCAGCAGCGGGGAGGGGCAGCCGGGGGGCGAGCAGTACTTC CASSGEGQPGGEQYF
. TRBJ2-3 . TRBV11-2 TGTGCCAGCAGCTTCTATGCTAGCACAGATACGCAGTATTTT CASSFYASTDTQYF
. TRBJ2-5 TRBD2 TRBV7-3 TGTGCCAGCAGCCCGTTAGCGGGGGGGCTGGGGACCCAGTACTTC CASSPLAGGLGTQYF
. TRBJ1-2 . TRBV12-3/TRBV12-4 TGTGCCAGCAGTTTAGGAGATGGCTACACCTTC CASSLGDGYTF
once TRBJ2-7 TRBD2 TRBV13 TGTGCCAGCAGCTCGATCAAGCGGGAGGGCCTTGAGCAGTACTTC CASSSIKREGLEQYF
. TRBJ2-1 TRBD2 TRBV27 TGTGCCAGCAGTTTATCCAGCGGGAGTGGGTACAATGAGCAGTTCTTC CASSLSSGSGYNEQFF
few TRBJ2-5 . TRBV29-1 TGCAGCGTAAGACCCCAGGGTGAGACCCAGTACTTC CSVRPQGETQYF
. TRBJ2-5 TRBD2 TRBV10-3 TGTGCCATCAGTGGGACTAGCGGGAGTGGGGAGACCCAGTACTTC CAISGTSGSGETQYF
. TRBJ2-3 . TRBV24-1 TGTGCCACCAGTGACTATGGGGGGACAGATACGCAGTATTTT CATSDYGGTDTQYF
. TRBJ1-6 . TRBV6-5 TGTGCCAGCAGACCCCTAGGCCGCTATAATTCACCCCTCCACTTT CASRPLGRYNSPLHF
. TRBJ2-7 TRBD1 TRBV7-6 TGTGCCAGCAGCCGCGGACAGGGGGGCTCCTACGAGCAGTACTTC CASSRGQGGSYEQYF
few TRBJ1-4 TRBD1 TRBV28 TGTGCCAGCAGTTCCTCCGGCAGGGGGAATGAAAAACTGTTTTTT CASSSSGRGNEKLFF
. TRBJ1-5 . TRBV28 TGTGCCAGCAGTCTCCGACAGGCTAGGCAGCCCCAGCATTTT CASSLRQARQPQHF
once TRBJ2-2 TRBD2 TRBV2 TGTGCCAGCAGGATGCGGGGGGGCGGAACCGGGGAGCTGTTTTTT CASRMRGGGTGELFF
. TRBJ2-1 TRBD1 TRBV7-2 TGTGCCAGCAGCTTAGAAGGACAGGGATTTAATGAGCAGTTCTTC CASSLEGQGFNEQFF
. TRBJ2-1 . TRBV21-1 TGTGCCAGCAGCAAAGGGGCTAGCGGCTACAATGAGCAGTTCTTC CASSKGASGYNEQFF
. TRBJ1-4 . TRBV5-1 TGCGCCAGCCGCTGGGGGCTGGAAGAAAAACTGTTTTTT CASRWGLEEKLFF
few TRBJ2-1 . TRBV29-1 TGCAGCGTTGACGGGCAGGGAACCTACAATGAGCAGTTCTTC CSVDGQGTYNEQFF
. TRBJ1-1 . TRBV5-1 TGCGCCAGCAGCTTGGGGCAGGTATACACTGAAGCTTTCTTT CASSLGQVYTEAFF
. TRBJ2-5 TRBD2 TRBV15 TGTGCCACCAGCAGACACGCGGGGGTACAAGAGACCCAGTACTTC CATSRHAGVQETQYF
. TRBJ2-1 . TRBV18 TGTGCCAGCTCACCAATGTTGGGGGACTTGAGCTCCTACAATGAGCAGTTCTTC CASSPMLGDLSSYNEQFF
once TRBJ2-1 . TRBV2 TGTGCCAGCAGTGATGATGGCAGTGAGCAGTTCTTC CASSDDGSEQFF
. TRBJ2-7 TRBD1 TRBV11-3 TGTGCCAGCAGCTCTGGGTCGTCAGGGGGCTACGAGCAGTACTTC CASSSGSSGGYEQYF
few TRBJ1-3 . TRBV2 TGTGCCAGCAGTGCAGCTGGAAACACCATATATTTT CASSAAGNTIYF
. TRBJ2-1 . TRBV1 TGCACCAGCAGCCCCGGCCTACGGACTAGGTTCAATGAGCAGTTCTTC CTSSPGLRTRFNEQFF
few TRBJ1-6 . TRBV1 TGCACCAGCAGCCAAGATATCCCTAGGAGGGGAAATAATTCACCCCTCCACTTT CTSSQDIPRRGNNSPLHF
. TRBJ1-2 TRBD1 TRBV2 TGTGCCAGCCTAAGGAGACAGGGGGCTAACTATGGCTACACCTTC CASLRRQGANYGYTF
. TRBJ2-2 . TRBV7-3 TGTGCCAGCAGCTTAATAAACACCGGGGAGCTGTTTTTT CASSLINTGELFF
. TRBJ2-7 . TRBV29-1 TGCAGCGTTGCACTTGCTTCTTCCTACGAGCAGTACTTC CSVALASSYEQYF
. TRBJ1-5 . TRBV3-1/TRBV3-2 TGTGCCAGCAGCCTATCGGACACCGATCAGCCCCAGCATTTT CASSLSDTDQPQHF
. TRBJ2-7 TRBD2 TRBV6-5 TGTGCCAGCAGTTACTCTCTAGCGGGAGATGAGCAGTACTTC CASSYSLAGDEQYF
few TRBJ1-2 . TRBV7-9 TGTGCCAGCAGCTTAGAGGGGCTCCCTCGGGGCTACACCTTC CASSLEGLPRGYTF
. TRBJ2-3 TRBD2 TRBV20-1 TGCAGTGCTAGTTGGGGACTATCTTTAAGCACAGATACGCAGTATTTT CSASWGLSLSTDTQYF
. TRBJ2-1 . TRBV29-1 TGCAGCGTTGAGGGGGCCGCCGGCTCCTACAATGAGCAGTTCTTC CSVEGAAGSYNEQFF